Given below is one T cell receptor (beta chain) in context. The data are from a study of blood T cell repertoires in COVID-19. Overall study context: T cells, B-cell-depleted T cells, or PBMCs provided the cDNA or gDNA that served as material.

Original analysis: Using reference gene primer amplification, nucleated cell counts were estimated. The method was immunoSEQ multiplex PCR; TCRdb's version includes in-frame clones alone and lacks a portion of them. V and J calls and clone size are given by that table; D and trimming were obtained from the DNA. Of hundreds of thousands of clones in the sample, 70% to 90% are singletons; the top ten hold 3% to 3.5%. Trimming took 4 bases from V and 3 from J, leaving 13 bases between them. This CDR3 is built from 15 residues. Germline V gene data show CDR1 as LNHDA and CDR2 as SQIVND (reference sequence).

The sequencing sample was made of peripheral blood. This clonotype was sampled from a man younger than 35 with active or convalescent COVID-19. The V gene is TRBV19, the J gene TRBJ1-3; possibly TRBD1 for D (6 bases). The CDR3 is CASSTTGEYGNTIYF. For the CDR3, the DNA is TGTGCCAGTAGTACGACAGGAGAGTATGGAAACACCATATATTTT.